The next 9 T cell receptor beta chains were all read from a single sample in a study of lymphopenia after photon versus proton radiotherapy. The repertoire was sequenced with immunoSEQ multiplex PCR; TCRdb's copy has only in-frame clones and lacks some. This sample has approximately 160,000 clones, with 75% to 90% found just once. The sequencing here drew on peripheral blood, taken from a patient treated with photon-based radiotherapy. The receptors were sampled from a man aged 50 to 60 with gastric cancer.

Concerning this clone: One end of the junction is discordant with germline, which a read error may explain. The chain couples TRBV7-2 to TRBJ1-1; no reliable D call. There are 16 residues in the CDR3. Germline CDR1 reads SGHTA; CDR2 reads FQGNSA. In DNA, the CDR3 is TGTGCCAGCAGCCCTCGCATTTTGAGGCTGAATACTGAAGCTTTCTTT. As protein: CASSPRILRLNTEAFF.

The V call is TRBV15, the J call TRBJ1-4; 8 bases map to TRBD1. Germline V gives CDR1 LNHNV, CDR2 YYDKDF (reference sequence). The CDR3 has 17 residues. V lost 1 base to trimming and J lost 1 base; unmatched junction nucleotides: 5. CDR3 sequence reads: CATSRAQGAQTNEKLFF. The CDR3 bases are TGTGCCACCAGCAGAGCGCAGGGGGCGCAAACTAATGAAAAACTGTTTTTT.

The genes are TRBV11-2 and TRBJ2-2; 7 nucleotides line up with TRBD2. Trimming removed 0 bases from V and 4 bases from J; junction bases left unmatched: 2. Germline CDR1 is SGHAT and CDR2 is FQNNGV. CDR3 length: 15 residues. CDR3 coding DNA: TGTGCCAGCAGCTTAGACCAGCGGGGCACCGGGGAGCTGTTTTTT. Translated: CASSLDQRGTGELFF.

This clone was observed a handful of times. This chain's CDR3 is CASSQQGGWAYGYTF. CDR3 in DNA: TGTGCCAGCAGTCAACAGGGGGGATGGGCCTATGGCTACACCTTC. V and J are TRBV28 and TRBJ1-2; 8 bases fit TRBD1. The junction had 9 bases not matched to a gene; V was cut back by 5 bases and J by 4 bases. The germline gives CDR1 MDHEN, CDR2 SYDVKM. This CDR3 comprises 15 residues.

V usage is TRBV27 and J usage is TRBJ2-1, with D perhaps given as TRBD1 or TRBD2 (5 bases each). Trimming removed 4 bases from V and 6 bases from J, with 16 bases in between. In germline, CDR1 is MNHEY, CDR2 SMNVEV (reference sequence). There are 15 residues in the CDR3. The CDR3 sequence is CASSWDGEWINEQFF. For the CDR3, the DNA is TGTGCCAGCAGTTGGGACGGAGAGTGGATCAATGAGCAGTTCTTC.

Only one count was recorded for this clone. The chain uses TRBV7-9 and TRBJ1-2; 8 bases match TRBD1. The CDR3 is made up of 15 amino acids. J lost 6 bases, V lost 6 bases, and 12 bases had no gene match. Germline assignment: CDR1 SEHNR and CDR2 FQNEAQ (reference sequence). The CDR3 here is CASSSLDRDWNGYTF. The CDR3 bases are TGTGCCAGCAGTTCCTTGGACAGGGATTGGAATGGCTACACCTTC.

The rearrangement joins TRBV27 to TRBJ2-1, with 7 bases that match TRBD1. The junction had 4 bases not matched to a gene; V was cut back by 6 bases and J by 2 bases. CDR1 MNHEY and CDR2 SMNVEV come from the germline V gene (reference sequence). The CDR3 sequence is 14 residues long. This CDR3 reads CASRRDRAYNEQFF. In DNA, the CDR3 is TGTGCCAGCAGGAGAGACAGGGCCTACAATGAGCAGTTCTTC.

The CDR3 bases are TGTGCCAGCAGGGTGGGACTAGCGGGAGGTATCCAAGAGACCCAGTACTTC. This sequence encodes CASRVGLAGGIQETQYF. The rearrangement uses TRBV7-2 and TRBJ2-5; 15 bases match TRBD2. Trimming at V came to 6 bases and at J to 1 base, leaving 6 bases not matched to a gene. The CDR3 covers 17 residues. From germline, CDR1 is SGHTA and CDR2 FQGNSA. Full variable domain (outside the CDR3, taken from reference TRBV7-2 and TRBJ2-5): GAGVSQSPSNKVTEKGKDVELRCDPISGHTALYWYRQSLGQGLEFLIYFQGNSAPDKSGLPSDRFSAERTGGSVSTLTIQRTQQEDSAVYLCASRVGLAGGIQETQYFGPGTRLLVL.

The V call is TRBV6-5, the J call TRBJ1-1; D perhaps matches TRBD1 (5 bases). With 2 bases removed from V and 7 bases from J, the gap between germline ends came to 8 bases. In germline, CDR1 is MNHEY, CDR2 SVGAGI. CDR3 length: 12 amino acids. The CDR3 sequence is CASSYPGGEAFF. CDR3 nucleotides: TGTGCCAGCAGTTACCCTGGGGGTGAAGCTTTCTTT.